This T cell receptor (beta chain) was identified during a study of beta chain features in type 1 diabetes. Study results and caveats: Within each of all four CD4+ subsets, Type 1 diabetes patients had TCRB CDR3s that were moderately but significantly shorter.

This clone showed up just a few times. Its antigen remains unknown. The CDR3 spans 16 residues. Germline V gene lookup returns CDR1 SGHAT and CDR2 FQNNGV. Germline trimming cut 5 bases from V and 3 bases from J; bases unmatched to any gene: 9. Expressed TCRB transcripts were sequenced because the entire RNA isolate underwent reverse transcription. Here immunoSEQ multiplex PCR was the method, and the copy in TCRdb shows in-frame clones only, minus some. The table includes under 950,000 clones, about a sixth detected once. V is TRBV11-2 and J is TRBJ2-3; the match to TRBD1 covers 9 bases. This sequence was found in a woman younger than 30 in good health. Input material: naive CD4+ T cells from blood. Written as DNA, the CDR3 is TGTGCCAGCAGCCCCGGGACAGGGATGATAACAGATACGCAGTATTTT. It specifies CASSPGTGMITDTQYF. The full variable domain, rest sourced from reference TRBV11-2 and TRBJ2-3, is EAGVAQSPRYKIIEKRQSVAFWCNPISGHATLYWYQQILGQGPKLLIQFQNNGVVDDSQLPKDRFSAERLKGVDSTLKIQPAKLEDSAVYLCASSPGTGMITDTQYFGPGTRLTVL.